Following are 32 T cell receptor beta chains from one sample sequenced in a study of PD-1 blockade in classical Hodgkin lymphoma (dated by TCRdb to 2018 to 2020). The intended sense of this specimen's time point label: cycle 4 day 1 (C4D1), after around six weeks of nivolumab. Every trial patient had relapsed after autologous stem cell transplantation, and cohorts A, B and C differed in prior brentuximab vedotin exposure. The library was made by the immunoSEQ multiplex PCR assay. TCRdb limited this immuneACCESS table to in-frame rearrangements with V and J called. A share of clones is missing; checked studies link under half to unresolved V genes, and the rest is unexplained. The sample table holds approximately 18,000 clones, of which approximately 80% were seen once. The ten largest make up roughly two fifths of the sample. The material sequenced was peripheral blood mononuclear cells (PBMCs), taken before the fourth cycle of nivolumab. The receptors stem from a human donor with classical Hodgkin lymphoma.

V and J are TRBV5-5 and TRBJ1-5, with D maybe TRBD1 (6 bases). This CDR3 comprises 15 residues. V was shortened by 0 bases and J by 2 bases, with 9 bases between the two germline ends. From germline, CDR1 is SGHKS and CDR2 YYEKEE (reference sequence). CDR3 in amino acids: CASSLVDSGNQPQHF. CDR3 nucleotides: TGTGCCAGCAGCTTGGTGGACAGTGGCAATCAGCCCCAGCATTTT. Variable domain in full (rest from reference TRBV5-5 and TRBJ1-5): DAGVTQSPTHLIKTRGQQVTLRCSPISGHKSVSWYQQVLGQGPQFIFQYYEKEERGRGNFPDRFSARQFPNYSSELNVNALLLGDSALYLCASSLVDSGNQPQHFGDGTRLSIL.

This clone came up a few times. Here the CDR3 DNA reads TGTGCCAGCAGCTTGATGACAGGGGGGTGGAACACTGAAGCTTTCTTT. This gives the protein CASSLMTGGWNTEAFF. The V gene is TRBV5-6, the J gene TRBJ1-1; 9 bases are a match to TRBD1. This CDR3 has 16 residues. With 1 base clipped from V and 1 base from J, the junction kept 5 bases outside the gene matches. CDR1 and CDR2 from the germline V gene are SGHDT and YYEEEE. Using reference TRBV5-6 and TRBJ1-1 for the parts outside the CDR3, the full variable domain is DAGVTQSPTHLIKTRGQQVTLRCSPKSGHDTVSWYQQALGQGPQFIFQYYEEEERQRGNFPDRFSGHQFPNYSSELNVNALLLGDSALYLCASSLMTGGWNTEAFFGQGTRLTVV.

This clone occurred once. The CDR3 spells CASSYQGPGNTIYF. The DNA for the CDR3 is TGTGCCAGCAGTTACCAGGGTCCGGGAAACACCATATATTTT. J is TRBJ1-3 and V is TRBV6-6; D is perhaps TRBD1 (5 bases). The germline CDR1 and CDR2 sequences are MNHNY and SVGAGI (reference sequence). Trimming took 2 bases from V and 4 from J, leaving 9 bases between them. The CDR3 sequence is 14 residues long.

This clone was seen once. The chain has TRBV5-1 and TRBJ1-2; D gene unclear. Germline V gene sequence: CDR1 SGHRS, CDR2 YFSETQ. The CDR3 loop spans 12 amino acids. Trimming left V 4 bases short and J 9 bases short, with 13 bases between. The CDR3 DNA reads as TGCGCCAGCAGCACCGACAAAAAGAGCTACACCTTC. This translates into CASSTDKKSYTF.

V usage is TRBV5-1 and J usage is TRBJ1-2; maybe TRBD1 (5 bases). Germline lookup yields CDR1 SGHRS and CDR2 YFSETQ. There are 12 residues in the CDR3. V was clipped by 4 bases and J by 7 bases, with 11 bases between them. The CDR3 DNA follows: TGCGCCAGCAGCGAGGGGCTAGGTGGCTACACCTTC. Translating it yields CASSEGLGGYTF.

This clone was observed once. The V call is TRBV27, the J call TRBJ1-4; D gene unclear. Germline lookup yields CDR1 MNHEY and CDR2 SMNVEV (reference sequence). Trimming stripped 6 bases from V and 0 bases from J, with 11 bases between. CDR3 length: 15 amino acids. CDR3 DNA sequence: TGTGCCAGCAGCCCACCGGGTCCAACTAATGAAAAACTGTTTTTT. Amino acid sequence: CASSPPGPTNEKLFF.

This clone turned up a few times. The V gene is TRBV19, the J gene TRBJ2-7; D unclear. The germline gives CDR1 LNHDA, CDR2 SQIVND (reference sequence). This CDR3 comprises 11 residues. V was shortened by 5 bases and J by 3 bases, with 5 bases between the two germline ends. The DNA of the CDR3 is TGTGCCAGTAGTCTTGGCTACGAGCAGTACTTC. It translates to CASSLGYEQYF. The entire variable domain, with the rest obtained from reference TRBV19 and TRBJ2-7, is as follows: DGGITQSPKYLFRKEGQNVTLSCEQNLNHDAMYWYRQDPGQGLRLIYYSQIVNDFQKGDIAEGYSVSREKKESFPLTVTSAQKNPTAFYLCASSLGYEQYFGPGTRLTVT.

The count of this clone is one. The CDR3 is CASSQHPGGSGKNIQYF. Written as DNA, the CDR3 is TGTGCCAGCAGCCAACATCCAGGGGGCTCCGGCAAAAACATTCAGTACTTC. The chain combines TRBV6-4 with TRBJ2-4, with TRBD1 identical over 8 bases. This CDR3 region has 17 residues. Germline V gives CDR1 MRHNA, CDR2 SNTAGT. The V gene end was trimmed by 6 bases and the J gene end by 3 bases; junction bases not matched to a gene: 13.

As to this clone: At the DNA level, this CDR3 is encoded by other sequences in the same sample as well. This chain links TRBV7-8 with TRBJ2-1; 10 nucleotides agree with TRBD2. CDR1 and CDR2 from the germline V gene are SGHVS and FQNEAQ. The CDR3 totals 16 residues. V dropped 1 base and J dropped 3; count of bases not matched to a gene: 3. DNA of the CDR3: TGTGCCAGCAGCTTAGGGCTAGCGGGGGACTACAATGAGCAGTTCTTC. Residues: CASSLGLAGDYNEQFF.

The chain uses TRBV2 and TRBJ1-2; 8 bases match TRBD1. V was pared by 7 bases and J by 8 bases, with 12 bases of the junction left unmatched. The CDR3 contains 14 residues. The V gene's germline CDR1 is SNHLY and CDR2 FYNNEI. CDR3 loop: CASNPTRGREGYTF. Written as DNA, the CDR3 is TGTGCCAGCAACCCAACCAGGGGGCGCGAGGGCTACACCTTC.

The V call is TRBV6-6, the J call TRBJ1-1; D not certain. Germline V gene lookup returns CDR1 MNHNY and CDR2 SVGAGI (reference sequence). The CDR3 runs 12 residues. V was cut by 3 bases and J by 0 bases, with 2 bases left in between. The CDR3 is CASSYLNTEAFF. In nucleotides, the CDR3 is TGTGCCAGCAGTTATTTGAACACTGAAGCTTTCTTT.

The chain joins TRBV6-5 to TRBJ1-1; the D is unclear. Trimming shortened V by 7 bases and J by 1 base, and 10 bases separated the two germline ends. Germline V gene data show CDR1 as MNHEY and CDR2 as SVGAGI. This CDR3 comprises 13 residues. CDR3 region: CASKEYSNTEAFF. The CDR3 nucleotides read TGTGCCAGCAAGGAGTATTCGAACACTGAAGCTTTCTTT.

CDR3 in amino acids: CAWSTGANTIYF. The CDR3 DNA reads as TGTGCCTGGTCGACAGGGGCAAACACCATATATTTT. The chain is built from TRBV30 and TRBJ1-3, with 8 bases that match TRBD1. The CDR3 runs to 12 residues. With 5 bases clipped from V and 6 bases from J, the junction kept 3 bases outside the gene matches. From germline, CDR1 is GTSNPN and CDR2 SVGIG (reference sequence).

The V gene is TRBV7-2, the J gene TRBJ2-3; 7 bases match TRBD2. From germline, CDR1 is SGHTA and CDR2 FQGNSA. The CDR3 totals 15 residues. V was pared by 6 bases and J by 4 bases, with 10 bases of the junction left unmatched. As DNA, the CDR3 is TGTGCCAGCAGTCGCGGGGGAGAAAGGGCAGATACGCAGTATTTT. Translating it yields CASSRGGERADTQYF.

The sample holds a few counts of this clone. The CDR3: CASSAEGLDGYTF. In DNA, the CDR3 is TGCGCCAGCAGCGCGGAAGGTCTAGATGGCTACACCTTC. This chain connects TRBV5-1 to TRBJ1-2; D remains unclear. V gave up 4 bases and J gave up 6 bases, with 13 bases separating them. Germline V gene sequence: CDR1 SGHRS, CDR2 YFSETQ. The CDR3 has 13 residues.

The rearrangement links TRBV5-1 to TRBJ1-2; 7 nucleotides agree with TRBD1. V shed 4 bases, J shed 0 bases, and the junction held 3 bases outside the gene matches. The length of the CDR3 is 14 residues. Germline CDR1 reads SGHRS; CDR2 reads YFSETQ. The CDR3 sequence: CASSHRGSNYGYTF. CDR3 bases: TGCGCCAGCAGCCACAGGGGATCTAACTATGGCTACACCTTC.

This chain uses TRBV10-2 with TRBJ2-1; the D gene is possibly TRBD2 (6 bases). Trimming stripped 2 bases from V and 10 bases from J, with 18 bases between. Germline V lookup: CDR1 WSHSY, CDR2 SAAADI. The CDR3 length is 15 residues. The CDR3 DNA reads as TGCGCCAGCAGTGAGGTCAGGGCTCGCGGAGGGGAGCAGTTCTTC. This translates into CASSEVRARGGEQFF.

The chain links TRBV5-1 to TRBJ1-2; 7 bases are shared with TRBD1. Germline V lookup: CDR1 SGHRS, CDR2 YFSETQ. The CDR3 is made up of 13 amino acids. Trimming at V came to 4 bases and at J to 5 bases, leaving 5 bases not matched to a gene. The CDR3 region has the DNA TGCGCCAGCAGCGAGGGACAGTTTTATGGCTACACCTTC. Protein product: CASSEGQFYGYTF.

The chain uses TRBV10-3 and TRBJ2-1, with a tentative D call TRBD2 (5 bases). Germline V gene data show CDR1 as ENHRY and CDR2 as SYGVKD. Deletions cut 4 bases from V and 8 bases from J, with 15 bases between. CDR3 length: 14 residues. CDR3 in DNA: TGTGCCATCAGTGTAGGAGGCACGAGGGATGAGCAGTTCTTC. This gives the protein CAISVGGTRDEQFF.

This clone was counted a single time. The gene calls are TRBV7-9 and TRBJ2-3, with 13 bases identical to TRBD2. V dropped 5 bases and J dropped 3; count of bases not matched to a gene: 5. Germline lookup yields CDR1 SEHNR and CDR2 FQNEAQ (reference sequence). There are 16 residues in the CDR3. CDR3 bases: TGTGCCAGCAGCGCAATGACTAGCGGGGGGACAGATACGCAGTATTTT. Protein product: CASSAMTSGGTDTQYF.

The chain carries TRBV14 and TRBJ2-5; D gene uncertain. The V gene lost 6 bases and the J gene lost 5 bases, with 10 bases spanning the gap. Looked up from germline, CDR1 is SGHDN and CDR2 is FVKESK. This CDR3 spans 12 amino acids. In DNA, the CDR3 is TGTGCCAGCAGTCCAAAGGAGGAGACCCAGTACTTC. Its protein is CASSPKEETQYF.

This chain joins TRBV18 and TRBJ1-1; no firm D call. The CDR3 length is 11 residues. CDR1 is KGHSH, CDR2 LQKENI, per germline. The ends were cut back, 3 bases at V and 8 bases at J, with 7 bases in the middle. DNA of the CDR3: TGTGCCAGCTCACCGGACGTAGAAGCTTTCTTT. Its translation is CASSPDVEAFF.

The chain is built from TRBV27 and TRBJ2-3, with a tentative D call TRBD1 (6 bases). Germline loops: CDR1 MNHEY, CDR2 SMNVEV (reference sequence). Trimming left V 5 bases short and J 3 bases short, with 15 bases between. This CDR3 has 15 residues. The CDR3 loop reads CASSQNRDSTDTQYF. In DNA form, the CDR3 reads TGTGCCAGCAGTCAAAACAGGGATTCAACAGATACGCAGTATTTT.

The V and J genes are TRBV5-6 and TRBJ2-7, with 9 bases identical to TRBD1. With V trimmed by 4 bases and J by 1 base, 6 bases remained unmatched. Germline CDR1 reads SGHDT; CDR2 reads YYEEEE. The CDR3 contains 15 residues. The CDR3 region is CASSLSGTGSYEQYF. CDR3 bases: TGTGCCAGCAGCCTCTCCGGGACAGGGTCCTACGAGCAGTACTTC.

This clone was seen just once. The chain has TRBV28 and TRBJ2-2; no reliable D call. Germline loops: CDR1 MDHEN, CDR2 SYDVKM. The CDR3 length is 16 residues. The germline V and J ends were trimmed by 3 bases and 7 bases, with 18 bases remaining between them. The CDR3 DNA reads as TGTGCCAGCAGTTTTAGCAGGCAGTTTCGTAACGGGGAGCTGTTTTTT. Translation gives CASSFSRQFRNGELFF. The full variable domain, in which reference TRBV28 and TRBJ2-2 provide the parts outside the CDR3, is DVKVTQSSRYLVKRTGEKVFLECVQDMDHENMFWYRQDPGLGLRLIYFSYDVKMKEKGDIPEGYSVSREKKERFSLILESASTNQTSMYLCASSFSRQFRNGELFFGEGSRLTVL.

This chain connects TRBV6-1 to TRBJ2-5; weak D call: TRBD1 (6 bases). The V gene lost 4 bases and the J gene lost 3 bases, with 12 bases spanning the gap. Germline loops: CDR1 MNHNS, CDR2 SASEGT. The CDR3 contains 14 residues. CDR3 nucleotide sequence: TGTGCCAGCAGTGGACGTAGGACAGAAGAGACCCAGTACTTC. Its protein product is CASSGRRTEETQYF.

This clone was picked up one time. The chain links TRBV9 to TRBJ2-7; D unresolved. The CDR3 contains 13 residues. The V gene lost 3 bases and the J gene lost 0 bases, with 7 bases spanning the gap. Germline V gene sequence: CDR1 SGDLS, CDR2 YYNGEE. CDR3 coding DNA: TGTGCCAGCAGCGATCTGGGCTCCTACGAGCAGTACTTC. This sequence encodes CASSDLGSYEQYF.

This clone was observed once. The chain couples TRBV19 to TRBJ2-2; 7 bases agree with TRBD2. V shed 10 bases, J shed 4 bases, and the junction held 12 bases outside the gene matches. This CDR3 comprises 15 residues. Germline-derived CDR1 and CDR2 are LNHDA and SQIVND (reference sequence). The DNA of the CDR3 is TGTGCCACGACTATGCGGGGGAAGGTCACCGGGGAGCTGTTTTTT. Translating gives CATTMRGKVTGELFF.

V and J are TRBV6-5 and TRBJ1-6; TRBD1 might be the D (5 bases). CDR1 is MNHEY and CDR2 is SVGAGI in the germline V gene. The V end lost 6 bases, the J end lost 6 bases, and 9 bases lay between the germline ends. The CDR3 runs 13 residues. For the CDR3, the DNA is TGTGCCAGCAGCGACAGTCTTAATTCACCCCTCCACTTT. This translates into CASSDSLNSPLHF.

The sample holds one count of this clone. The chain employs TRBV5-4 and TRBJ2-3, with D unclear. Germline CDR1 SGHNT, CDR2 YYREEE (reference sequence). The germline V and J ends were trimmed by 0 bases and 2 bases, with 10 bases remaining between them. This CDR3 has 15 residues. CDR3 sequence reads: CASSLEASNTDTQYF. Here the CDR3 DNA reads TGTGCCAGCAGCTTGGAGGCTTCTAACACAGATACGCAGTATTTT.

The J gene is TRBJ1-6, the V gene TRBV30; 8 nucleotides align to TRBD1. The V gene's germline CDR1 is GTSNPN and CDR2 SVGIG (reference sequence). CDR3 length: 14 amino acids. V was clipped by 7 bases and J by 7 bases; unmatched bases: 9. The chain's CDR3 is CAFSPDRVNSPLHF. CDR3 DNA: TGTGCCTTCTCCCCGGACAGGGTAAATTCACCCCTCCACTTT.

V is TRBV5-1 and J is TRBJ1-1; TRBD1 might be the D (6 bases). Germline V lookup: CDR1 SGHRS, CDR2 YFSETQ. V lost 3 bases to trimming and J lost 1 base, with 13 bases between them. CDR3 length: 15 amino acids. DNA for the CDR3: TGCGCCAGCAGCTACACAGGGATTTCGAACACTGAAGCTTTCTTT. Protein product: CASSYTGISNTEAFF.